The entry below describes one T cell receptor (beta chain). Its antigen is currently unknown. TCRdb re-derived calls from the reads in MiXCR, one entry per CDR3 protein. Of about 740,000 distinct CDR3 sequences listed, around 35% are singletons. The data were obtained in a study of T cell repertoires in cytomegalovirus infection. CDR3 length: 15 amino acids. The V gene lost 3 bases and the J gene lost 6 bases, with 18 bases spanning the gap. The germline CDR1 and CDR2 sequences are LNHNV and YYDKDF (reference sequence). The sequences come from cultured PBMCs, collected from culture after CMV antigen stimulation. This sequence was found in a human donor in good health (CMV status not recorded). Some clones in this sample may be carry-over from other donors' samples. V usage is TRBV15 and J usage is TRBJ2-7; a possible D gene is TRBD2 (5 bases). The CDR3, as DNA: TGTGCCACCAGCAGGGTCCGGGCTGGGAGCTCCGAGCAGTACTTC. This sequence encodes CATSRVRAGSSEQYF.